These 7 T cell receptor beta chains came from one sample sequenced in a study of tumor and adjacent non-tumor tissue in lung cancer. This sample's RNA came from whole unsorted tissue. More than 3 cm separated this lung sample from the edge of the tumor. The library came from three nested PCR rounds adapted from ARM-PCR protocols. TCRdb called the multiplex PCR reads again in MiXCR, with one record for every CDR3 protein. The repertoire holds over 100,000 distinct CDR3 sequences, with around 57% as singletons. The sample consisted of distant non-tumor lung tissue. Every receptor here comes from a man aged 60-69 years with non-small cell lung cancer.

A note on this clonotype: An end of the junction does not agree with germline; a read error may underlie this. The V gene is TRBV7-8, the J gene TRBJ2-5; TRBD2 matches at 7 bases. Germline assignment: CDR1 SGHVS and CDR2 FQNEAQ. The CDR3 loop spans 15 amino acids. In DNA, the CDR3 is TGTGACAGCAGCCTAGTTTGGGGGGGAAAAGAGACCCAGTACTTC. This gives the protein CDSSLVWGGKETQYF.

About this clonotype itself: An end of the junction does not agree with germline; a read error may underlie this. The chain uses TRBV4-1 and TRBJ2-1; the D call may be TRBD1 or TRBD2 (6 bases each). CDR1 is MGHRA and CDR2 is YSYEKL in the germline V gene. This CDR3 has 18 residues. The DNA for the CDR3 is TGCGCCAACAGCCAAGATGCGCCCTCCGGGGGCAACTACAATGTGCAGTTCTTC. Amino acid sequence: CANSQDAPSGGNYNVQFF.

Points on this clonotype: The CDR3 carries no conserved terminal phenylalanine or tryptophan, so it likely arises from a read error. The chain joins TRBV29-1 to TRBJ2-3; D is perhaps TRBD1 (6 bases). V gave up 8 bases and J gave up 6 bases, with 18 bases separating them. There are 13 residues in the CDR3. Germline lookup yields CDR1 SQVTM and CDR2 ANQGSEA. The CDR3 is CSLRGFGRDTQYS. CDR3 DNA: TGCAGCCTAAGGGGGTTTGGACGGGATACGCAGTATTCT.

The chain is built from TRBV10-1 and TRBJ2-7; the D gene could be TRBD1 or TRBD2 (5 bases each). From germline, CDR1 is WNHNN and CDR2 SYGVQD (reference sequence). Trimming pared 0 bases from V and 3 bases from J, leaving 6 bases between. CDR3 size: 13 residues. CDR3 sequence: CASSESGVYEQYF. In nucleotides, the CDR3 is TGCGCCAGCAGTGAGTCGGGGGTCTACGAGCAGTACTTC.

The chain carries TRBV20-1 and TRBJ2-1; 9 positions match TRBD2. V shed 5 bases and J 7 bases; nucleotides not matched to a gene: 12. CDR1 is DFQATT, CDR2 SNEGSKA, per germline (reference sequence). This CDR3 contains 15 residues. CDR3 DNA: TGCAGTGCTGAAACCCTTAGCGGGAGTATTAATGAGCAGTTCTTC. Amino acids: CSAETLSGSINEQFF.

This clonotype was observed a handful of times. The chain employs TRBV19 and TRBJ1-1; D call uncertain. V was trimmed by 1 base and J by 1 base, leaving 7 bases between them. The germline gives CDR1 LNHDA, CDR2 SQIVND (reference sequence). CDR3 size: 14 residues. The CDR3 protein is CASSIGRQNTEAFF. The CDR3 DNA sequence: TGTGCCAGTAGTATAGGCAGGCAGAACACTGAAGCTTTCTTT.

The chain employs TRBV5-5 and TRBJ2-2; 10 bases fit TRBD1. This CDR3 contains 15 residues. Trimming at V came to 6 bases and at J to 8 bases, leaving 10 bases not matched to a gene. Looked up from germline, CDR1 is SGHKS and CDR2 is YYEKEE (reference sequence). The CDR3 is CASNWEGQGSGELFF. The CDR3, as DNA: TGTGCCAGCAACTGGGAGGGACAGGGGTCTGGGGAGCTGTTTTTT.